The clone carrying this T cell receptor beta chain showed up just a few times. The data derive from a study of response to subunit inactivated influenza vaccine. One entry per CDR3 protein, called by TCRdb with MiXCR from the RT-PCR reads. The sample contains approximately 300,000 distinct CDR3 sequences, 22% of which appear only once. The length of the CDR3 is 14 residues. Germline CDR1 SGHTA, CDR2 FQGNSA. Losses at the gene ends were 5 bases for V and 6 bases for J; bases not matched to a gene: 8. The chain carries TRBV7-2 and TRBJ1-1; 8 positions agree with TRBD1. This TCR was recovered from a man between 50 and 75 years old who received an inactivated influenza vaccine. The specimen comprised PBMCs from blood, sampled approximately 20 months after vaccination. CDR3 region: CASSQRTGLSEAFF. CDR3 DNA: TGTGCCAGCAGCCAAAGGACAGGGCTCTCTGAAGCTTTCTTT.